This entry features one T cell receptor beta chain sequence. The table lists this clonotype with many counts. Its antigen has not been determined. Base qualities are missing; no much larger clone stands one base away. The CDR3 numbers 11 residues from cysteine through phenylalanine. Of the read, only the CDR3 DNA is kept; its 33 bases are in frame from base 1. The germline V gene sets CDR1 to SQVTM and CDR2 to ANQGSEA. V lost 2 bases and J lost 3 bases; the stretch between them is 4 bases long. The data derive from a study of T cells in Graves' hyperthyroidism and ophthalmopathy (dated by TCRdb to about 2019). As for the study more broadly: Peripheral blood was sampled at the time of initial diagnosis, prior to any treatment. A discovery cohort of about a hundred patients, 43 with Graves' ophthalmopathy and 55 to 60 with stable Graves' hyperthyroidism, was used to find distinguishing TCR V-J signatures. Whether ophthalmopathy could be predicted prospectively was tested in an independent validation cohort made up of 18 to 20 hyperthyroidism patients plus 17 patients who later progressed to ophthalmopathy. The roughly 100 discovery patients were divided at random into training and test sets in a 7:3 ratio. In six Graves' hyperthyroidism patients, the study also compared T-cell repertoires from thyroid tissue with T-cell repertoires from blood. After blood sampling, hyperthyroidism patients were treated with methimazole at a starting dose of 30 mg daily, and ophthalmopathy patients were treated with high-dose intravenous methylprednisolone. According to the paper, TCR Vbeta CDR3 sequencing was carried out on 120 to 150 peripheral blood samples, which came from approximately 41 ophthalmopathy, roughly 75 hyperthyroidism and some 17 progressor patients.

The research as a whole found: A 13 V-J signature model separated ophthalmopathy from stable hyperthyroidism, with approximately 87% sensitivity and 81% to 82% specificity in cross-validation and 80%/75% in testing. Sample size was not statistically predetermined, and investigators were not blinded to group allocation. During validation, the model predicted progression to ophthalmopathy a median of roughly six months ahead of onset, with around 70% sensitivity and 72% to 85% specificity. Most expanded thyroid clonotypes (frequency above 0.001) were also detected in blood, suggesting blood repertoires may reflect thyroid immune responses.

Stable Graves' hyperthyroidism was defined as no progression to ophthalmopathy during 18 months of follow-up. The hyperthyroidism patients were between 18 and 65 years old and newly diagnosed, with a disease duration of less than 2 months. The study excluded patients with uncontrolled infections, other autoimmune diseases, pregnancy or lactation. Diagnoses were established on the basis of clinical symptoms, serum thyroxine and TRAb, thyroid ultrasound, and orbital computed tomography. Ficoll-Paque density gradient centrifugation was used to isolate PBMCs from around 10 ml of fresh peripheral blood. Trizol reagent was used to extract total RNA, and RNA quality was then checked on an Agilent 2100 Bioanalyzer. The TCR beta CDR3 regions were amplified from the RNA transcripts. The first round of RT-PCR for the TCR CDR3 was performed with the HTBI primer set and the Qiagen OneStep RT-PCR kit. Libraries were constructed in a second round of multiplex PCR, after which size selection and purification were performed. The libraries were sequenced on an Illumina HiSeq2000 using paired-end 100 bp reads. Processing in the source paper ran as follows. SOAPnuke was used to process the raw data, with reads discarded if the reads contained adapters or uncalled bases, had a mean Phred below 15, or lacked an exact constant-primer or identifier match. High-quality paired reads were merged using COPE v1.2.5, and each unique nucleotide sequence was defined as a clonotype. MiTCR v1.1 was used to align clonotypes to the IMGT TRBV, TRBD and TRBJ reference segments. The analysis was restricted to V-J combinations with a frequency above 0.0001, which together covered just over 98% of the repertoires. The TCS score was defined as the ratio of F50 (clonal expansion) to E x V (chaos), calculated using BLOSUM62-based TCRdist between CDR3 peptides within each V-J. Welch's t-statistics and random forest reduced 450 to 600 V-J features to under 15, which were used in a naive Bayes classifier (R e1071). TCRdb itself trimmed the public reads at Q25 with fastp, ran MiXCR and retained productive beta chains. Duplicate CDR3 protein sequences are folded into a single record with the most common DNA and genes. These V and J calls rely on TCRdb rather than the paper's analysis. The sample contains fewer than 700,000 distinct CDR3 sequences, 16% of them found a single time. 3.8% of the sample is taken by the ten largest.

This clonotype was sampled from a woman aged 25 to 39 with Graves' hyperthyroidism. The sample comprised blood. The rearrangement combines TRBV29-1 with TRBJ1-1, with an unclear D gene assignment. The CDR3 is CSVEFHTEAFF. The nucleotide sequence is TGCAGCGTTGAATTTCACACTGAAGCTTTCTTT. Joined to the reference TRBV29-1 and TRBJ1-1 proteins, this CDR3 gives the full variable domain: SAVISQKPSRDICQRGTSLTIQCQVDSQVTMMFWYRQQPGQSLTLIATANQGSEATYESGFVIDKFPISRPNLTFSTLTVSNMSPEDSSIYLCSVEFHTEAFFGQGTRLTVV.